This is a list of T cell receptor beta chains from one sample in a study of T cells after yellow fever vaccination. TCRdb reanalysed the 5' RACE reads using MiXCR and keeps one entry per CDR3 protein. This sample has approximately 550,000 distinct CDR3 sequences; 13% occur once, and the top ten carry roughly an eighth. Sequencing used PBMCs, obtained on the day of the yellow fever booster vaccination. These receptors all stem from a man aged 25 to 40 who received the YFV17D yellow fever vaccine. The CDR3 runs from the conserved cysteine through the conserved F or W. The D gene is left open where the match is weak. A row's size may be missing; if present it is once, few, many or a size class.

V,size,D,J,CDR3,DNA
TRBV29-1,-,TRBD1,TRBJ2-5,CSVARGTDGQETQYF,TGCAGCGTGGCCAGGGGGACCGATGGGCAAGAGACCCAGTACTTC
TRBV20-1,many,-,TRBJ1-5,CSAILPGGGRSNQPQHF,TGCAGTGCTATTCTTCCCGGGGGGGGCAGGAGCAATCAGCCCCAGCATTTT
TRBV7-9,few,-,TRBJ2-7,CASSLSSLASYEQYF,TGTGCCAGCAGCTTAAGTTCTCTAGCGTCGTACGAGCAGTACTTC
TRBV5-1,-,-,TRBJ2-5,CATAFEWGETQYF,TGCGCCACCGCCTTCGAATGGGGGGAGACCCAGTACTTC
TRBV5-1,many,TRBD2,TRBJ2-5,CASSLGPGGQETQYF,TGCGCCAGCAGCTTGGGCCCGGGGGGCCAAGAGACCCAGTACTTC
TRBV20-1,few,-,TRBJ2-3,CSLTGAADTQYF,TGCAGTTTAACGGGAGCCGCCGATACGCAGTATTTT
TRBV12-3/TRBV12-4,many,-,TRBJ1-6,CASSLQGGLNSPLHF,TGTGCCAGCAGTTTACAAGGGGGTCTCAATTCACCCCTCCACTTT
TRBV28,few,-,TRBJ2-7,CASGGWGGSYEQYF,TGTGCCAGCGGGGGCTGGGGCGGATCCTACGAGCAGTACTTC
TRBV29-1,many,-,TRBJ2-3,CSVPSAGLGTDTQYF,TGCAGCGTTCCCTCAGCAGGACTTGGCACAGATACGCAGTATTTT
TRBV20-1,many,-,TRBJ1-1,CSASRGTEAFF,TGCAGTGCTAGTCGGGGCACTGAAGCTTTCTTT
TRBV28,few,-,TRBJ2-5,CASSGRTNQETQYF,TGTGCCAGCAGCGGACGGACCAACCAAGAGACCCAGTACTTC
TRBV7-2,many,-,TRBJ1-3,CASSNFGNTIYF,TGTGCCAGCAGTAACTTCGGAAACACCATATATTTT
TRBV20-1,few,-,TRBJ2-7,CSAPGVYEQYF,TGCAGTGCCCCTGGGGTCTACGAGCAGTACTTC
TRBV7-9,-,-,TRBJ2-7,CASSLSAIYEQYF,TGTGCCAGCAGCCTCTCAGCGATCTACGAGCAGTACTTC
TRBV11-3,many,TRBD2,TRBJ2-1,CASSLKSGTGLNEQFF,TGTGCCAGCAGCCTCAAAAGCGGGACCGGGCTGAATGAGCAGTTCTTC
TRBV12-3/TRBV12-4,many,TRBD2,TRBJ2-3,CASSAEPGLGQVDTQYF,TGTGCCAGCAGTGCCGAACCGGGACTAGGGCAGGTAGATACGCAGTATTTT
TRBV29-1,many,TRBD2,TRBJ2-1,CSVRLAGGPYEQFF,TGCAGCGTTCGGCTAGCGGGAGGGCCCTATGAGCAGTTCTTC
TRBV5-1,few,-,TRBJ2-5,CASSLKGSGTDILHETQYF,TGCGCCAGCAGCTTGAAAGGTAGCGGAACTGACATCCTCCATGAGACCCAGTACTTC
TRBV5-1,few,-,TRBJ2-5,CASRAAERETQYF,TGCGCCAGCAGGGCAGCGGAGCGGGAGACCCAGTACTTC
TRBV12-3/TRBV12-4,few,TRBD1,TRBJ1-6,CASSPGRGGGLSPLHF,TGTGCCAGCAGTCCCGGACGAGGGGGCGGTTTATCACCCCTCCACTTT
TRBV20-1,few,-,TRBJ2-3,CSAAYRGSTDTQYF,TGCAGTGCTGCCTATAGGGGGAGTACAGATACGCAGTATTTT
TRBV10-1,few,TRBD1,TRBJ2-2,CASSRSRGPGELFF,TGCGCCAGCAGTAGGTCCAGGGGGCCTGGGGAGCTGTTTTTT